What follows describes a single TCR beta chain. This record comes from a study of blood T cell repertoires in COVID-19. The overall study: The study drew acute and convalescent COVID-19 samples from the United States, Italy and Spain. Sources were T cells, B-cell-depleted T cells, or PBMCs; the material itself was cDNA or gDNA.

In the source study's methods: From reference gene primer amplification, estimates of nucleated cell counts were derived. Assay: immunoSEQ multiplex PCR; the TCRdb copy retains only in-frame clones and omits some. V, J and clone size were drawn from that table, and D and trimming were deduced from the DNA. The sample holds about 73,000 clones, approximately 90% seen once. The V and J ends lost 6 bases and 5 bases, in that order; junction bases with no gene match: 8. Germline assignment: CDR1 MDHEN and CDR2 SYDVKM. The CDR3 is 14 amino acids. This receptor was obtained from a woman under 30 with acute or convalescent COVID-19. The V and J genes are TRBV28 and TRBJ1-1; TRBD1 aligns across 8 bases. The sequencing input was peripheral blood. The chain's CDR3 is CASSLGQGLTEAFF. Here the CDR3 DNA reads TGTGCCAGCAGCCTAGGACAGGGCTTAACTGAAGCTTTCTTT. Full variable domain (remainder filled in from reference TRBV28 and TRBJ1-1): DVKVTQSSRYLVKRTGEKVFLECVQDMDHENMFWYRQDPGLGLRLIYFSYDVKMKEKGDIPEGYSVSREKKERFSLILESASTNQTSMYLCASSLGQGLTEAFFGQGTRLTVV.